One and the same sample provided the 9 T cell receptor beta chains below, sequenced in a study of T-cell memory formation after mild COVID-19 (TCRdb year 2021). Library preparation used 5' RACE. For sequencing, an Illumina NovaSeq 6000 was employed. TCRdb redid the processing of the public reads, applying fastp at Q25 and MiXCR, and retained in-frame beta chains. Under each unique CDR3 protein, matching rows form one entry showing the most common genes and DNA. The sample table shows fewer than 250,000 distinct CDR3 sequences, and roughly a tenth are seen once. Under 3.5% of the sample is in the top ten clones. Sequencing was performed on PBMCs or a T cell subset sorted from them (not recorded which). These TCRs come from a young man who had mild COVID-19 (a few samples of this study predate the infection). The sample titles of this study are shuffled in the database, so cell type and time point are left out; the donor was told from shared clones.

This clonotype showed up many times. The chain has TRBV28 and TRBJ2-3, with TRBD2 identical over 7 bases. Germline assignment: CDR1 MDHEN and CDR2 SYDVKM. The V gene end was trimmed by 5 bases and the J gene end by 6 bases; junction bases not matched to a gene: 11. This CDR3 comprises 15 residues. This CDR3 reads CASSTLGGGSDTQYF. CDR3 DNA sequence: TGTGCCAGCAGTACCTTGGGCGGGGGATCGGATACGCAGTATTTT.

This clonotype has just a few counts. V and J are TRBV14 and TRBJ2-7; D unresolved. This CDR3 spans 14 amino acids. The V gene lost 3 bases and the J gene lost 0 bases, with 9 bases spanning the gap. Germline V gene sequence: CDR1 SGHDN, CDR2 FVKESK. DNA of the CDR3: TGTGCCAGCAGCCAGGAAGAGAGCTCCTACGAGCAGTACGTC. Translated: CASSQEESSYEQYV.

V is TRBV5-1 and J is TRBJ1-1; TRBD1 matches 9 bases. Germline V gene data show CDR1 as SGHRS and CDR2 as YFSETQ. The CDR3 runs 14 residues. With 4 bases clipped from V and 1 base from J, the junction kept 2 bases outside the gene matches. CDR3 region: CASSRTGENTEAFF. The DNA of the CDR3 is TGCGCCAGCAGCCGGACAGGGGAGAACACTGAAGCTTTCTTT.

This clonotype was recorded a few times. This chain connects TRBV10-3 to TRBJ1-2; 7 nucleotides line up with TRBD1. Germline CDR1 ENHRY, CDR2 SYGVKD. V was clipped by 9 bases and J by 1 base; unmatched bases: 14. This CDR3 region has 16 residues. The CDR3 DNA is TGTGCCATATTCTCCCAGGACAGGACTCTTAACTATGGCTACACCTTC. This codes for CAIFSQDRTLNYGYTF.

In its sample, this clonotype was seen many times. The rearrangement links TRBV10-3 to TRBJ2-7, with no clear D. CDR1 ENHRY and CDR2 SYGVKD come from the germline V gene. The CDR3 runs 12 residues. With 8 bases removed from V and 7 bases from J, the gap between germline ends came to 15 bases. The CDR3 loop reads CAIAGDAGEQYV. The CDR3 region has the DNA TGTGCCATCGCAGGTGACGCTGGGGAGCAGTACGTC.

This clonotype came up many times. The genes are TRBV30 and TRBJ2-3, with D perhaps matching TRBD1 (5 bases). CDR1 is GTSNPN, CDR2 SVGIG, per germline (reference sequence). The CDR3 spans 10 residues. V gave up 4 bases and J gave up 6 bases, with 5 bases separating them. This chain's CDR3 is CAWTGDTQYF. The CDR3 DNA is TGTGCCTGGACAGGGGATACGCAGTATTTT.

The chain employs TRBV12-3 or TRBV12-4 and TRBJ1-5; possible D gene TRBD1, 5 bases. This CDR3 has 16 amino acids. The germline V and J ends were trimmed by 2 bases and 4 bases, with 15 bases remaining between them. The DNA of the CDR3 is TGTGCCAGCAGTTTAAGTGGGTGGGGGGAGAATCAGCCCCAGCATTTT. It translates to CASSLSGWGENQPQHF.

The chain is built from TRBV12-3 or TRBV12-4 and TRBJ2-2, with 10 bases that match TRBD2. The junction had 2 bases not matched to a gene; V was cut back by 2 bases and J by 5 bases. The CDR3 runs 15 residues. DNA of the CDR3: TGTGCCAGCAGTTTACTAGCGGGGGTGACCGGGGAGCTGTTTTTT. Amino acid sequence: CASSLLAGVTGELFF.

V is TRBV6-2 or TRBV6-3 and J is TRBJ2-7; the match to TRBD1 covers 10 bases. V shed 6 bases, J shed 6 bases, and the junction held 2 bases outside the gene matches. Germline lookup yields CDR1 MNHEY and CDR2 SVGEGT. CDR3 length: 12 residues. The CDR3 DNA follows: TGTGCCAGCAGGAGGACAGGGGGCGAGCAGTACTTC. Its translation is CASRRTGGEQYF.